This T cell receptor beta chain came from a study of shared clonotypes between healthy human individuals. For the study at large: Samples came from two female and three male donors aged 18 to 49.

Comment on this clone: Its specificity is not known.

It was CD45RO-negative cells, positively selected for CCR7, that made up naive CD8 cells, with terminally differentiated effector memory CD45RA+ cells excluded. V was clipped by 2 bases and J by 1 base; unmatched bases: 7. The CDR3 runs to 17 residues. The germline V gene has CDR1 SGHVS and CDR2 FNYEAQ. The study, taken as a whole, reports: A generally larger estimated richness was seen in naive subsets than in memory subsets. Among donors, sharing of clonotypes was expected to be affected by sequencing depth. A reduction in generation probabilities was seen for non-shared clonotypes relative to those shared by all four donors.

Only in-frame clones appear in the TCRdb table, and some are missing; sequencing was by immunoSEQ multiplex PCR. The sample contains hundreds of thousands of clones, about 91% of which appear only once. The chain couples TRBV7-6 to TRBJ2-1, with 8 bases that match TRBD2. Sequencing used naive CD8+ T cells sorted from blood. The receptor was derived from a man in his thirties or forties in good health. The CDR3 DNA reads as TGTGCCAGCAGCTTAAATCCCAGCGGGAGTTCCTACAATGAGCAGTTCTTC. It translates to CASSLNPSGSSYNEQFF. The full variable domain, with the rest looked up from reference TRBV7-6 and TRBJ2-1, is GAGVSQSPRYKVTKRGQDVALRCDPISGHVSLYWYRQALGQGPEFLTYFNYEAQQDKSGLPNDRFSAERPEGSISTLTIQRTEQRDSAMYRCASSLNPSGSSYNEQFFGPGTRLTVL.